These T cell receptor beta chains were read from a single sample in a study of blood T cell repertoires in COVID-19. Profiled with immunoSEQ multiplex PCR; TCRdb holds only in-frame clones, not every one. Of fewer than 200,000 clones listed, 87% are singletons. Material for sequencing was peripheral blood. All receptors come from a woman in her sixties or seventies who had recovered from COVID-19. The CDR3 runs from the conserved cysteine through the conserved F or W. The D gene is left open where the match is weak. Clone size, where shown, is once, few, many, or a class for clones that have expanded.

>TRBD1|TRBJ2-7|TRBV2|NA
TGTGCCAGCAGTGATAGGACAGGGAATGACGAGCAGTACTTC
CASSDRTGNDEQYF
>NA|TRBJ1-3|TRBV9|NA
TGTGCCAGCAGCTCGGGAAACACCATATATTTT
CASSSGNTIYF
>NA|TRBJ1-2|TRBV14|NA
TGTGCCAGCAGCCAAGAGAGGATTAACTATGGCTACACCTTC
CASSQERINYGYTF
>NA|TRBJ1-4|TRBV11-2|NA
TGTGCCAGCAGCCAAGTCCGAGGGCTGCGTGAAAAACTGTTTTTT
CASSQVRGLREKLFF
>NA|TRBJ1-2|TRBV28|NA
TGTGCCAGCAGTTTTCCTACAGGGCGTATCGGCTACACCTTC
CASSFPTGRIGYTF
>NA|TRBJ2-7|TRBV2|NA
TGTGCCAGCAGGGAGGGTTACGAGCAGTACTTC
CASREGYEQYF
>TRBD1|TRBJ2-4|TRBV29-1|once
TGCAGCGCGGGGACAGGGGCGGCGGCCAAAAACATTCAGTACTTC
CSAGTGAAAKNIQYF
>TRBD2|TRBJ2-3|TRBV7-8|few
TGTGCCAGCAGCCTGCGAGCGGGGGACACAGATACGCAGTATTTT
CASSLRAGDTDTQYF
>NA|TRBJ2-2|TRBV29-1|few
TGTGGGGGCAGCTTGAACACCGGGGAGCTGTTTTTT
CGGSLNTGELFF
>TRBD2|TRBJ2-7|TRBV30|once
TGTGCCTGGAGGAAGCGGGGGGCGGACGAGCAGTACTTC
CAWRKRGADEQYF
>NA|TRBJ2-1|TRBV5-1|NA
TGCGCCAGCACCCCTGTAGCAGAAACCTACAATGAGCAGTTCTTC
CASTPVAETYNEQFF
>NA|TRBJ1-1|TRBV15|once
TGTGCCACCAGCAGAGAAGGGGTGGGTACGACGAACACTGAAGCTTTCTTT
CATSREGVGTTNTEAFF
>TRBD2|TRBJ2-5|TRBV3-1/TRBV3-2|NA
TGTGCCAGCAGCCAAGAGAGCGGGGGGGCGAGAAAGACCCAGTACTTC
CASSQESGGARKTQYF
>TRBD2|TRBJ2-7|TRBV9|NA
TGTGCCAGCAGCCCGGAGGTGGTAGCGGGGGAGCAGTACTTC
CASSPEVVAGEQYF